This TCR beta chain stems from a study of T-cell reconstitution after alpha-beta-depleted transplantation in children (dated by TCRdb to the mid-2010s). About the study as a whole: T-cell immune reconstitution after TCRalphabeta/CD19-depleted allogeneic hematopoietic cell transplantation in children was quantitatively tracked in the study by means of TCR repertoire profiling. Overall study outcomes, separate from this receptor: The frequencies of hyperexpanded clones fell over the following months, and after one year, T-cell counts and TCRbeta diversity were mostly attributed to newly produced T cells. In some patients, the high TCRbeta diversity seen at day 60 was put down to recipient T cells and intrathymic progenitors that had survived conditioning. The apparently early alphabetaT-cell count recovery about two months after transplant was reportedly dependent on only several hundred rapidly expanded clones derived from non-depleted graft cells.

This clonotype has ten or more counts. What this receptor recognizes is not known. The sample holds no much larger clone one base away, and base qualities are not on file. V is cut by 5 bases and J by 4 bases, and the space between the germline ends is 17 bases. CDR3 length: 15 amino acids, cysteine to phenylalanine. The sequence is cut down to CDR3 DNA, 45 bases in frame from base 1. CDR1 and CDR2 were assigned from the germline V gene (reference sequence) as MNHEY and SMNVEV. Library preparation employed PCR. TCRdb lists the instrument as Illumina HiSeq 2500. To normalize quantification of the TCRbeta repertoire, the TCR libraries were built with molecular barcoding that relied on unique molecular identifiers. Through fastp at Q25 and MiXCR, TCRdb rebuilt clones from the public reads, retaining in-frame beta chains. Rows with a matching CDR3 protein are joined into one entry that keeps the most common DNA and genes. This sample lists under 750,000 distinct CDR3 sequences; 20% to 25% were detected once. Roughly an eighth of the sample is taken by the ten largest.

The treatment or condition label of this sample denotes: allogeneic hematopoietic cell transplantation with graft depleted of TCRalphabeta T cells and CD19 B cells. The transplant recipients were children given TCRalphabeta/CD19-depleted allogeneic hematopoietic cell grafts. The receptor's source is a boy less than two years old who had a stem cell transplant for acute myeloid leukemia, so the T cells may come from the graft donor. The input for sequencing was PBMCs, mostly from graft donor cells, taken 360 days after TCRalphabeta/CD19-depleted stem cell transplant. This sequence uses TRBV27 and TRBJ1-1; no confident D gene assignment can be made. The DNA sequence is given as TGTGCCAGCAGTCCTAGGGCTGTTAAGGTCACTGAAGCTTTCTTT. It specifies CASSPRAVKVTEAFF.